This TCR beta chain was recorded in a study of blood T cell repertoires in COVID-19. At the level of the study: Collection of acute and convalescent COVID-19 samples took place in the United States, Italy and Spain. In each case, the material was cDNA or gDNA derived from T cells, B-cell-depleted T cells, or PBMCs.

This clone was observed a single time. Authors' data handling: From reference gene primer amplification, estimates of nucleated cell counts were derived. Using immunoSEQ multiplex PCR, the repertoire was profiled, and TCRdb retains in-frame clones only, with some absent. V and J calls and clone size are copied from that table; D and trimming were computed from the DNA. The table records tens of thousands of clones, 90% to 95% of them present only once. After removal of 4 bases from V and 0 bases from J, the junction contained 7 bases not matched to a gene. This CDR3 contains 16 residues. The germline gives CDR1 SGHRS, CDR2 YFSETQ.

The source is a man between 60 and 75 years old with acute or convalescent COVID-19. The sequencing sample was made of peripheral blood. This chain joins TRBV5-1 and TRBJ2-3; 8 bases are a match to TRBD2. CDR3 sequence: CASSGSSGTSTDTQYF. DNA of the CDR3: TGCGCCAGCAGCGGTAGTAGCGGGACAAGCACAGATACGCAGTATTTT.